One and the same sample provided the 32 T cell receptor beta chains below, sequenced in a study of CD8+ T cells in alopecia areata. RNA was isolated and reverse transcribed to cDNA, the sequencing template. Sequenced by immunoSEQ multiplex PCR; TCRdb stores in-frame clones only, minus some. The sample shows hundreds of thousands of clones, about 53% of them seen only once. The material sequenced was CD4+ T cells sorted from blood, taken at week 0. The receptor set was obtained from a human donor with alopecia areata.

The CDR3 protein is CASSLEVNNSPLHF. CDR3 in DNA: TGCGCCAGCAGCTTGGAGGTGAACAATTCACCCCTCCACTTT. This rearrangement joins TRBV5-1 to TRBJ1-6; D remains ambiguous. V lost 0 bases and J lost 7, with 8 bases in between. This CDR3 spans 14 amino acids. Per the germline V gene, CDR1 is SGHRS and CDR2 is YFSETQ.

V is TRBV30 and J is TRBJ2-6, with 8 bases fitting TRBD1. CDR1 and CDR2 from the germline V gene are GTSNPN and SVGIG (reference sequence). J gave up 3 bases and V 5 bases, and 6 bases lay outside the gene matches. The CDR3 has 15 amino acids. CDR3 coding DNA: TGTGCCTGGCGGACAGGGCCTGGTGGGGCCAACGTCCTGACTTTC. It specifies CAWRTGPGGANVLTF.

This sequence joins TRBV13 and TRBJ1-6; possibly TRBD1 for D (5 bases). Germline CDR1 is PRHDT and CDR2 is FYEKMQ (reference sequence). The CDR3 length is 13 residues. The V end was cut by 6 bases, the J end by 9 bases, with 12 bases between. The CDR3 is CASRVAGGSPLHF. CDR3 in DNA: TGTGCCAGCAGGGTCGCGGGGGGTTCACCCCTCCACTTT.

This clone occurred once. The DNA of the CDR3 is TGTGCCAGCAGCTTAGGAGGCAGCGGGGCCAGCTCCTACGAGCAGTACTTC. Translated, it gives CASSLGGSGASSYEQYF. The rearrangement joins TRBV7-8 to TRBJ2-7; TRBD2 matches 7 bases. Germline-derived CDR1 and CDR2 are SGHVS and FQNEAQ. V gave up 1 base and J gave up 0 bases; unmatched junction bases: 9. The CDR3 contains 17 residues.

The sample holds a few counts of this clone. This chain connects TRBV23-1 to TRBJ2-5; D call uncertain. TRBV23-1 is flagged as an ORF with uncertain function. The CDR3 extends over 15 amino acids. V lost 4 bases and J 2 bases, leaving 14 bases between the germline ends. The CDR3 loop is CASSPIPAGQETQYF. The CDR3 bases are TGCGCCAGCAGTCCTATCCCCGCCGGACAAGAGACCCAGTACTTC.

The chain links TRBV19 to TRBJ1-4, with D unresolved. This CDR3 is built from 13 residues. Trimming shortened V by 6 bases and J by 8 bases, and 13 bases separated the two germline ends. Germline V lookup: CDR1 LNHDA, CDR2 SQIVND (reference sequence). CDR3 DNA: TGTGCCAGTAGCGGCGGGTCAGGCGAAAAACTGTTTTTT. This encodes CASSGGSGEKLFF.

V and J are TRBV4-1 and TRBJ1-3; D gene uncertain. Germline V gives CDR1 MGHRA, CDR2 YSYEKL. This CDR3 is 15 amino acids long. V gave up 0 bases and J gave up 6 bases, with 12 bases separating them. The CDR3 sequence: CASSQEGFVSNTIYF. CDR3 DNA: TGCGCCAGCAGCCAAGAGGGGTTCGTGTCAAACACCATATATTTT.

The V and J genes are TRBV7-3 and TRBJ2-3; weak D call: TRBD2 (5 bases). CDR1 and CDR2 from the germline V gene are SGHTA and FQGTGA. Trimming removed 5 bases from V and 9 bases from J, with 12 bases in between. The CDR3 has 12 amino acids. CDR3 region: CASSALLGTQYF. For the CDR3, the DNA is TGTGCCAGCAGCGCGCTACTAGGAACGCAGTATTTT.

The J gene is TRBJ2-3, the V gene TRBV7-6; 10 positions match TRBD2. The germline V gene encodes CDR1 SGHVS and CDR2 FNYEAQ. The CDR3 is made up of 15 amino acids. V gave up 8 bases and J gave up 6 bases; unmatched junction bases: 11. The CDR3 DNA reads as TGTGCCAGCGGCCTGGGAGCGGGAGGGACGGATACGCAGTATTTT. This translates into CASGLGAGGTDTQYF.

The V gene is TRBV29-1, the J gene TRBJ1-4, with a tentative D call TRBD1 (5 bases). Per germline, CDR1 SQVTM and CDR2 ANQGSEA. V lost 7 bases, J lost 5 bases, and 8 bases lay in between. This CDR3 is built from 11 residues. The DNA for the CDR3 is TGCAGCGCCGGACAAAATGAAAAACTGTTTTTT. Protein: CSAGQNEKLFF.

The V call is TRBV7-6, the J call TRBJ2-5; 11 nucleotides match TRBD2. CDR1 and CDR2 from the germline V gene are SGHVS and FNYEAQ. The CDR3 runs to 16 residues. J lost 5 bases, V lost 5 bases, and 10 bases had no gene match. DNA of the CDR3: TGTGCCAGCAGCGAAGTTAGCGGGAGGGCCTGGGAGACCCAGTACTTC. The encoded protein is CASSEVSGRAWETQYF.

The chain is built from TRBV10-2 and TRBJ2-1, with a possible D match to TRBD2 (5 bases). Trimming stripped 3 bases from V and 5 bases from J, with 17 bases between. The CDR3 length is 16 residues. Looked up from germline, CDR1 is WSHSY and CDR2 is SAAADI. CDR3 nucleotides: TGCGCCAGCAGTGATTGGGCAGCGGTGACACACAATGAGCAGTTCTTC. This codes for CASSDWAAVTHNEQFF.

This clone showed up just once. This rearrangement joins TRBV29-1 to TRBJ1-2; the match to TRBD1 covers 8 bases. This CDR3 spans 14 amino acids. V gave up 4 bases and J gave up 2 bases; unmatched junction bases: 6. The V gene's germline CDR1 is SQVTM and CDR2 ANQGSEA. Here the CDR3 reads CSVGMGQANYGYTF. The CDR3 nucleotides read TGCAGCGTTGGTATGGGACAGGCGAACTATGGCTACACCTTC.

This clone was observed many times. The chain has TRBV2 and TRBJ2-6, with D unresolved. With 4 bases removed from V and 0 bases from J, the gap between germline ends came to 10 bases. The CDR3 totals 16 residues. The germline gives CDR1 SNHLY, CDR2 FYNNEI. CDR3 coding DNA: TGTGCCAGCAGTGTGGGCCAGCACTCTGGGGCCAACGTCCTGACTTTC. Its protein is CASSVGQHSGANVLTF.

The V and J genes are TRBV4-1 and TRBJ2-5; D gene uncertain. The CDR3 has 13 amino acids. Germline CDR1 MGHRA, CDR2 YSYEKL. V gave up 4 bases and J gave up 4 bases, with 10 bases separating them. The CDR3 loop reads CASSPVLRETQYF. CDR3 bases: TGCGCCAGCAGCCCGGTCCTCCGAGAGACCCAGTACTTC.

This clone showed up just a few times. The chain joins TRBV30 to TRBJ2-5, with D possibly being TRBD1 (5 bases). CDR3 length: 14 residues. V was trimmed by 1 base and J by 4 bases, leaving 13 bases between them. Germline V gene data show CDR1 as GTSNPN and CDR2 as SVGIG (reference sequence). The chain's CDR3 is CAWSGGHFRETQYF. CDR3 nucleotides: TGTGCCTGGAGTGGAGGACACTTTCGAGAGACCCAGTACTTC.

This sequence joins TRBV10-2 and TRBJ2-6; TRBD1 matches at 12 bases. The trim removed 8 bases at V and 4 bases at J, leaving 9 bases unmatched. This CDR3 contains 17 residues. Germline V lookup: CDR1 WSHSY, CDR2 SAAADI. CDR3 DNA: TGCGCCAGCTCTACCGGGACAGGGGGCGCCGGGGCCAACGTCCTGACTTTC. Translated, it gives CASSTGTGGAGANVLTF.

The J gene is TRBJ2-7, the V gene TRBV5-1; 9 bases line up with TRBD2. Germline V gene lookup returns CDR1 SGHRS and CDR2 YFSETQ. The CDR3 loop spans 15 amino acids. The ends lost 0 bases at V and 2 bases at J; junction bases unmatched: 3. The chain's CDR3 is CASSLVSGGTYEQYF. The CDR3 nucleotides are TGCGCCAGCAGCTTGGTTAGCGGGGGAACCTACGAGCAGTACTTC.

This clone was seen only a few times. V is TRBV7-8 and J is TRBJ1-1; 8 bases are shared with TRBD1. V dropped 1 base and J dropped 4; count of bases not matched to a gene: 8. The CDR3 sequence is 16 residues long. Germline CDR1 reads SGHVS; CDR2 reads FQNEAQ. CDR3 nucleotides: TGTGCCAGCAGCTTAGAGTCAGGGGGCTTCGGCACTGAAGCTTTCTTT. Protein: CASSLESGGFGTEAFF.

This clone was detected many times. The chain employs TRBV25-1 and TRBJ2-3; weak D call: TRBD1 (6 bases). This CDR3 comprises 16 residues. CDR1 and CDR2 (germline): MGHDK, SYGVNS. V shed 4 bases and J shed 0 bases, with 14 bases lying between them. CDR3 sequence: CASSAIGQPSTDTQYF. The CDR3 bases are TGTGCCAGCAGTGCTATTGGACAGCCTAGCACAGATACGCAGTATTTT.

The chain couples TRBV7-9 to TRBJ2-4; 7 bases fit TRBD2. Germline V gene sequence: CDR1 SEHNR, CDR2 FQNEAQ (reference sequence). This CDR3 has 14 amino acids. V lost 4 bases, J lost 3 bases, and 3 bases stayed unmatched. As DNA, the CDR3 is TGTGCCAGCAGCTGGGGGAGGGACAAAAACATTCAGTACTTC. It codes for CASSWGRDKNIQYF.

This clone was seen a few times. This chain uses TRBV4-1 with TRBJ2-4; maybe TRBD1 (6 bases). CDR1 is MGHRA and CDR2 is YSYEKL in the germline V gene. This CDR3 region has 17 residues. V lost 1 base and J 0 bases, leaving 13 bases between the germline ends. DNA for the CDR3: TGCGCCAGCAGCCAAGGAGGACAGTCACTAGCCAAAAACATTCAGTACTTC. Translated, it gives CASSQGGQSLAKNIQYF.

The rearrangement uses TRBV5-1 and TRBJ1-2, with TRBD1 matching over 7 bases. This CDR3 region has 15 residues. The trim removed 2 bases at V and 0 bases at J, leaving 4 bases unmatched. The germline gives CDR1 SGHRS, CDR2 YFSETQ. In DNA form, the CDR3 reads TGCGCCAGCAGCTTTACAGGGGATTCTAACTATGGCTACACCTTC. As protein: CASSFTGDSNYGYTF.

This clone has just a few counts. The chain employs TRBV2 and TRBJ2-1; TRBD2 agrees at 7 bases. The CDR3 has 14 residues. CDR1 SNHLY and CDR2 FYNNEI come from the germline V gene. Losses at the gene ends were 6 bases for V and 5 bases for J; bases not matched to a gene: 7. The CDR3 DNA is TGTGCCAGCAGGCCCGGGACTAACGACAATGAGCAGTTCTTC. Its translation: CASRPGTNDNEQFF. Looking up the rest from reference TRBV2 and TRBJ2-1 gives the full variable domain: EPEVTQTPSHQVTQMGQEVILRCVPISNHLYFYWYRQILGQKVEFLVSFYNNEISEKSEIFDDQFSVERPDGSNFTLKIRSTKLEDSAMYFCASRPGTNDNEQFFGPGTRLTVL.

The rearrangement uses TRBV5-1 and TRBJ2-7; D is undetermined. The germline gives CDR1 SGHRS, CDR2 YFSETQ. Trimming removed 0 bases at V and 5 bases at J, with 3 bases between. The CDR3 loop spans 11 amino acids. CDR3 region: CASSLGNEQYF. The DNA for the CDR3 is TGCGCCAGCAGCTTGGGTAACGAGCAGTACTTC. Full variable domain (missing parts from reference TRBV5-1 and TRBJ2-7): KAGVTQTPRYLIKTRGQQVTLSCSPISGHRSVSWYQQTPGQGLQFLFEYFSETQRNKGNFPGRFSGRQFSNSRSEMNVSTLELGDSALYLCASSLGNEQYFGPGTRLTVT.

The chain recombines TRBV9 with TRBJ1-5; no reliable D call. Trimming left V 0 bases short and J 6 bases short, with 7 bases between. There are 13 residues in the CDR3. Germline V CDR1 and CDR2: SGDLS, YYNGEE. The CDR3 here is CASSVDPLQPQHF. CDR3 nucleotides: TGTGCCAGCAGCGTAGACCCGCTTCAGCCCCAGCATTTT.

This clone has more than one count but fewer than ten. The chain is built from TRBV6-6 and TRBJ1-2; 9 bases line up with TRBD1. The V and J ends lost 5 bases and 8 bases, in that order; junction bases with no gene match: 15. CDR1 MNHNY and CDR2 SVGAGI come from the germline V gene (reference sequence). CDR3 length equals 16 residues. The CDR3 DNA reads as TGTGCCAGCAGTCCCTCCCGGGGACAGGGAGGCGGCGGCTACACCTTC. This sequence encodes CASSPSRGQGGGGYTF.

This clone was seen only once. This sequence joins TRBV29-1 and TRBJ1-1; possibly TRBD1 for D (5 bases). The ends were cut back, 8 bases at V and 0 bases at J, with 13 bases in the middle. The CDR3 sequence is 13 residues long. CDR1 SQVTM and CDR2 ANQGSEA come from the germline V gene. The CDR3 region has the DNA TGCAGCACATGGGACCCTCTGAACACTGAAGCTTTCTTT. This sequence encodes CSTWDPLNTEAFF.

Regarding this clone: This CDR3 is also generated by other DNA sequences in the sample. This chain connects TRBV25-1 to TRBJ2-7, with D possibly being TRBD1 (6 bases). Looked up from germline, CDR1 is MGHDK and CDR2 is SYGVNS. Trimming left V 3 bases short and J 4 bases short, with 7 bases between. This CDR3 has 12 amino acids. The CDR3 here is CASSEQGYEQYF. Written as DNA, the CDR3 is TGTGCCAGCAGTGAGCAGGGGTACGAGCAGTACTTC.

This chain joins TRBV5-1 and TRBJ2-4, with 14 bases fitting TRBD2. The CDR3 spans 16 residues. Germline values: CDR1 SGHRS, CDR2 YFSETQ. The J segment lost 3 bases and the V segment lost 4 bases, leaving 3 bases of the junction unmatched. The DNA for the CDR3 is TGCGCCAGCAGCCCCGGACTAGCGGGAGGCAAAAACATTCAGTACTTC. Its protein product is CASSPGLAGGKNIQYF.

The rearrangement joins TRBV11-2 to TRBJ1-2; D is unclear. V gave up 5 bases and J gave up 6 bases, with 16 bases separating them. CDR3 length: 14 amino acids. The germline CDR1 and CDR2 sequences are SGHAT and FQNNGV. The CDR3 protein is CASSPWAGSNGYTF. DNA of the CDR3: TGTGCCAGCAGCCCCTGGGCGGGGAGTAATGGCTACACCTTC.

This clone was seen more than once but under ten times. The chain employs TRBV5-6 and TRBJ1-4; no clear D. Between the trimmed V and J ends, which lost 4 bases and 2 bases, there was a span of 6 bases. Per germline, CDR1 SGHDT and CDR2 YYEEEE. The length of the CDR3 is 13 residues. Written as DNA, the CDR3 is TGTGCCAGCAGCGGAGGGACTAATGAAAAACTGTTTTTT. Residues: CASSGGTNEKLFF.